This T cell receptor beta chain emerged from a study of long-term antiretroviral therapy in people with HIV. This clone has only a few counts. CDR3 length: 12 amino acids. The germline V and J ends were trimmed by 1 base and 7 bases, with 5 bases remaining between them. The V gene's germline CDR1 is SGHVS and CDR2 FNYEAQ. It was version v3.0 of the immunoSEQ assay that was run at survey level. The data were produced by immunoSEQ multiplex PCR, yet TCRdb's version contains in-frame clones alone and is incomplete. The table shows about 10,000 clones, with roughly four fifths occurring only once. The sample here was unsorted PBMCs, taken 0.7 years after starting antiretroviral therapy. This chain joins TRBV7-6 and TRBJ2-1; D is unresolved. This TCR derives from a man aged 35 to 55 with HIV. The CDR3: CASSLGENEQFF. In DNA form, the CDR3 reads TGTGCCAGCAGCTTAGGCGAGAATGAGCAGTTCTTC. The full variable domain, in which reference TRBV7-6 and TRBJ2-1 provide the parts outside the CDR3, is GAGVSQSPRYKVTKRGQDVALRCDPISGHVSLYWYRQALGQGPEFLTYFNYEAQQDKSGLPNDRFSAERPEGSISTLTIQRTEQRDSAMYRCASSLGENEQFFGPGTRLTVL.